Below are 13 T cell receptor beta chains sequenced from a single sample in a study of CD8+CD57+ T cells in acquired aplastic anemia. Genomic DNA served as template for TCR beta VDJ and CDR3 profiling. TCRdb itself ran the reads through MiXCR, one entry per CDR3 protein. The table shows around 500,000 distinct CDR3 sequences, with roughly 34% occurring only once. Patients chosen for sequencing had shown CD8+CD57+ cell expansion by flow cytometry. The source material was sorted CD4+, CD8+, or CD8+CD57+ T cells (not recorded which) from PBMCs. Receptor source: a human donor with aplastic anemia.

V gene TRBV29-1 combines with J gene TRBJ2-7; 11 nucleotides line up with TRBD1. V was clipped by 4 bases and J by 6 bases; unmatched bases: 2. The germline V gene encodes CDR1 SQVTM and CDR2 ANQGSEA. The CDR3 loop spans 12 amino acids. The CDR3 DNA follows: TGCAGCGTTGGGACAGGGGGCCGCGAGCAGTACTTC. Translation: CSVGTGGREQYF.

This rearrangement joins TRBV30 to TRBJ2-3, with a possible D match to TRBD1 (5 bases). Deletions cut 0 bases from V and 5 bases from J, with 9 bases between. The CDR3 has 13 amino acids. Per germline, CDR1 GTSNPN and CDR2 SVGIG (reference sequence). CDR3 nucleotides: TGTGCCTGGAGTGTAAAGGGGCAAGATACGCAGTATTTT. Protein: CAWSVKGQDTQYF.

The rearrangement links TRBV4-1 to TRBJ2-5; 10 nucleotides match TRBD1. CDR1 MGHRA and CDR2 YSYEKL come from the germline V gene. V shed 4 bases, J shed 2 bases, and the junction held 7 bases outside the gene matches. The CDR3 has 16 residues. The CDR3 region has the DNA TGCGCCAGCAGCCTTTACGGGACAGGGGATCAAGAGACCCAGTACTTC. It encodes CASSLYGTGDQETQYF.

A few counts support this clonotype. The chain uses TRBV20-1 and TRBJ2-3; 10 bases match TRBD2. The CDR3 totals 15 residues. Germline trimming cut 6 bases from V and 0 bases from J; bases unmatched to any gene: 6. Germline V gene lookup returns CDR1 DFQATT and CDR2 SNEGSKA (reference sequence). CDR3 in DNA: TGCAGTGCGGCACTAGCGGGATCTAGCACAGATACGCAGTATTTT. Its protein product is CSAALAGSSTDTQYF.

There are many counts of this clonotype. The rearrangement uses TRBV7-2 and TRBJ1-6; D ambiguous. Trimming cost V 1 base and J 8 bases, with 12 bases left between them. Per germline, CDR1 SGHTA and CDR2 FQGNSA. The length of the CDR3 is 15 residues. The CDR3 DNA is TGTGCCAGCAGCTTAGTTGTCCGGGCCGATTCACCCCTCCACTTT. Translating gives CASSLVVRADSPLHF.

The rearrangement links TRBV9 to TRBJ1-2; tentative D call: TRBD1 (5 bases). V lost 3 bases and J lost 8, with 14 bases in between. Per germline, CDR1 SGDLS and CDR2 YYNGEE. The CDR3 sequence is 13 residues long. CDR3 protein: CASSGPGSSGYTF. In DNA form, the CDR3 reads TGTGCCAGCAGCGGGCCAGGGAGTTCGGGCTACACCTTC.

At least ten counts were recorded for this clonotype. An end of the junction differs from the germline gene, which may be a read error. The rearrangement links TRBV20-1 to TRBJ1-5; D unclear. Germline loops: CDR1 DFQATT, CDR2 SNEGSKA (reference sequence). The CDR3 is 13 amino acids. The chain's CDR3 is CSAREGIFQPQHF. The CDR3 DNA is TGCAGTGCAAGAGAGGGTATTTTTCAGCCCCAGCATTTT.

This clonotype has only a few counts. At one boundary the junction diverges from the germline segment, which might be a read error. This chain links TRBV4-3 with TRBJ1-3, with D possibly TRBD1 on 5 matching bases. The CDR3 extends over 16 amino acids. Per the germline V gene, CDR1 is LGHNA and CDR2 is YSLEER. This CDR3 reads CASSQDSSGPGNAIYF. The CDR3 DNA reads TGCGCCAGCAGCCAAGATTCGTCAGGGCCTGGAAACGCCATATATTTT.

In its sample, this clonotype was seen a few times. The genes are TRBV20-1 and TRBJ1-1; 8 bases are a match to TRBD1. Trimming took 0 bases from V and 4 from J; bases not matched to a gene: 4. Per germline, CDR1 DFQATT and CDR2 SNEGSKA (reference sequence). The CDR3 consists of 14 residues. CDR3 region: CSARDRGRGTEAFF. DNA of the CDR3: TGCAGTGCTAGAGACAGGGGGCGCGGCACTGAAGCTTTCTTT.

This clonotype was seen only a few times. The chain's CDR3 is CASSLVGTGRGGYTF. The CDR3, as DNA: TGTGCCAGCAGTTTAGTAGGGACAGGGCGGGGTGGCTACACCTTC. The V gene is TRBV25-1, the J gene TRBJ1-2; 9 bases map to TRBD1. Germline V lookup: CDR1 MGHDK, CDR2 SYGVNS. The trim removed 5 bases at V and 7 bases at J, leaving 11 bases unmatched. The CDR3 is made up of 15 amino acids.

This clonotype has only a few counts. The V gene is TRBV20-1, the J gene TRBJ2-3, with TRBD2 matching 10 bases. CDR3 length: 18 residues. CDR1 and CDR2 from the germline V gene are DFQATT and SNEGSKA (reference sequence). Trimming removed 0 bases from V and 3 bases from J; junction bases left unmatched: 12. CDR3 DNA: TGCAGTGCTAGAGATCAGGCTAGCGGGAGACGAAGGACAGATACGCAGTATTTT. It codes for CSARDQASGRRRTDTQYF.

This clonotype was counted many times. The chain carries TRBV2 and TRBJ2-7; no reliable D call. This CDR3 has 13 amino acids. Trimming removed 7 bases from V and 3 bases from J, with 13 bases in between. The germline gives CDR1 SNHLY, CDR2 FYNNEI. CDR3 bases: TGTGCCAGCAAAAGGACGACCAGCTACGAGCAGTACTTC. The encoded protein is CASKRTTSYEQYF. Supplemented by reference TRBV2 and TRBJ2-7, the full variable domain reads EPEVTQTPSHQVTQMGQEVILRCVPISNHLYFYWYRQILGQKVEFLVSFYNNEISEKSEIFDDQFSVERPDGSNFTLKIRSTKLEDSAMYFCASKRTTSYEQYFGPGTRLTVT.

V is TRBV15 and J is TRBJ1-2; the D is unclear. The germline CDR1 and CDR2 sequences are LNHNV and YYDKDF (reference sequence). The CDR3 is 13 amino acids. Trimming stripped 1 base from V and 9 bases from J, with 12 bases between. The CDR3 is CATSRGYGVSYTF. As DNA, the CDR3 is TGTGCCACCAGCAGAGGGTATGGGGTAAGCTACACCTTC. The full variable domain, with the rest looked up from reference TRBV15 and TRBJ1-2, is DAMVIQNPRYQVTQFGKPVTLSCSQTLNHNVMYWYQQKSSQAPKLLFHYYDKDFNNEADTPDNFQSRRPNTSFCFLDIRSPGLGDTAMYLCATSRGYGVSYTFGSGTRLTVV.